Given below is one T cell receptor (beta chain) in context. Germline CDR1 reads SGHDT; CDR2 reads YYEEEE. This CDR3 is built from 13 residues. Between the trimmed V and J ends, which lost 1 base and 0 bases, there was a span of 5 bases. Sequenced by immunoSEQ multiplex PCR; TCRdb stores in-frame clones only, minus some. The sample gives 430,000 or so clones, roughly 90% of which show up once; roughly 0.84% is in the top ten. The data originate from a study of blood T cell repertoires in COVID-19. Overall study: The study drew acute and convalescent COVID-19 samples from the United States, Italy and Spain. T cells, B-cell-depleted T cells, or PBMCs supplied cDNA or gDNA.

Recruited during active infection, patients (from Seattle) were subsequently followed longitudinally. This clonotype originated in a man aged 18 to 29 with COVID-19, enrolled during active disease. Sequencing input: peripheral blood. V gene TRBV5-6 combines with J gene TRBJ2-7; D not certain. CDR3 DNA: TGTGCCAGCAGCTTGCAGGTCTCCTACGAGCAGTACTTC. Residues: CASSLQVSYEQYF. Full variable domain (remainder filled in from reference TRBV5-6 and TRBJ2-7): DAGVTQSPTHLIKTRGQQVTLRCSPKSGHDTVSWYQQALGQGPQFIFQYYEEEERQRGNFPDRFSGHQFPNYSSELNVNALLLGDSALYLCASSLQVSYEQYFGPGTRLTVT.